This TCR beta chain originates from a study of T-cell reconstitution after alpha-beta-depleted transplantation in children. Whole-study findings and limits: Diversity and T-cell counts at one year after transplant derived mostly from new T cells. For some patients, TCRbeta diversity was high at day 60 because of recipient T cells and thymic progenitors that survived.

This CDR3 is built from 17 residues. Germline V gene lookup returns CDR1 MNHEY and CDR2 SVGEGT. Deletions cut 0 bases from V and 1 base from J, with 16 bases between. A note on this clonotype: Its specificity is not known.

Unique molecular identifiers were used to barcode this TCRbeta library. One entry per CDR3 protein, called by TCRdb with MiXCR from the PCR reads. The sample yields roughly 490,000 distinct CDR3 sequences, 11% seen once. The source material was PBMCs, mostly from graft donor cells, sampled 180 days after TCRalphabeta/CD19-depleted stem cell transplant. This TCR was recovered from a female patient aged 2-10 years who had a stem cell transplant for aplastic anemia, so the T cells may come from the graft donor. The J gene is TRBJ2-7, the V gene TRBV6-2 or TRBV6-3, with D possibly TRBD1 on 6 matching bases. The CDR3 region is CASSYSTWPRGSYEQYF. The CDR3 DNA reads TGTGCCAGCAGTTACTCGACGTGGCCCAGGGGATCCTACGAGCAGTACTTC.